This T cell receptor beta chain appears in the sequencing data of a study of lymphopenia after photon versus proton radiotherapy. Study-wide results and limits: After lymphocyte nadir, photon-treated repertoires showed oligoclonal expansion, especially CD8+ Temra. Larger post-nadir TCR diversity loss correlated inversely with survival in deceased patients. Proton therapy kept repertoires fairly stable, unlike photons, which gained effector/memory cells. Better survival with proton therapy was suggested as possible, not demonstrated.

This CDR3 is built from 15 residues. Germline lookup yields CDR1 LGHNA and CDR2 YSLEER. Trimming cost V 1 base and J 9 bases; bases outside gene matches: 6. As regards this clone: Its antigen is undetermined.

Repertoires were generated with immunoSEQ multiplex PCR, while TCRdb's copy carries only in-frame clones and drops some. The repertoire has roughly 30,000 clones, 94% of them found once; the top ten carry under 0.9%. The chain joins TRBV4-3 to TRBJ1-4, with 9 bases identical to TRBD1. Sequenced here: peripheral blood, sampled from a patient treated with photon-based radiotherapy. The source is a woman aged 50 to 60 with cholangiocarcinoma. In nucleotides, the CDR3 is TGCGCCAGCAGCCAAGTGGGACAGGGCCTGCAAAAACTGTTTTTT. Its protein product is CASSQVGQGLQKLFF.